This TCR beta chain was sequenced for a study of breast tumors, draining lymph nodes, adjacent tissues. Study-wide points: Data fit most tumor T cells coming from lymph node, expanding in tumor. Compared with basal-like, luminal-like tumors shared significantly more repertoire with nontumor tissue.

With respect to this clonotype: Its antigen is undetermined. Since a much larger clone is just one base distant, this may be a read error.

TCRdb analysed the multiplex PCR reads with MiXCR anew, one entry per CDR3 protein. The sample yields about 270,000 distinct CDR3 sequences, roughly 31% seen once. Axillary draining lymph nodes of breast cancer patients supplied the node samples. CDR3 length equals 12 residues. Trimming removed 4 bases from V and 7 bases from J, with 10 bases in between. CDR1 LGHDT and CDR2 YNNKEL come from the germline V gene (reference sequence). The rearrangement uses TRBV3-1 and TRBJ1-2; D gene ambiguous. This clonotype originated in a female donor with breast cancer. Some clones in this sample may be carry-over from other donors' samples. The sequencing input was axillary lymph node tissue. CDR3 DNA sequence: TGTGCCAGCAGCCGAGGTTCTGGTGGCTACACCTTC. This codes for CASSRGSGGYTF.